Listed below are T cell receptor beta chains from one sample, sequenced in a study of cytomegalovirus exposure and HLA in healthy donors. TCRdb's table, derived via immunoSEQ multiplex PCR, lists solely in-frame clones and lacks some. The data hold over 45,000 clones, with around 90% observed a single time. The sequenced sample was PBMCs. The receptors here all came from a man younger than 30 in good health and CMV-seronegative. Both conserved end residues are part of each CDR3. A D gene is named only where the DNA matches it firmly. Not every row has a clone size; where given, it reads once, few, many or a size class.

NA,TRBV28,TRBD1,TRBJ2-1,CASSAPGTGNSEQFF,TGTGCCAGCAGTGCACCCGGGACAGGTAATTCTGAGCAGTTCTTC
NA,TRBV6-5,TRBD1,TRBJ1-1,CASSYYRGHTEAFF,TGTGCCAGCAGTTATTACAGGGGCCACACTGAAGCTTTCTTT
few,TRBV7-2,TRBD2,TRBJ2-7,CASSRLAGTYEQYF,TGTGCCAGCAGTAGACTAGCGGGCACCTACGAGCAGTACTTC
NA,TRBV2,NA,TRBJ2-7,CASSENSSYEQYF,TGTGCCAGCAGTGAGAACTCCTCCTACGAGCAGTACTTC
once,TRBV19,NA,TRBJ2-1,CASSISGWGLGEQFF,TGTGCCAGTAGTATCTCCGGATGGGGACTTGGGGAGCAGTTCTTC
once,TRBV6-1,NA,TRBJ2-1,CASTRGTNRGNEQFF,TGTGCCAGCACTAGAGGGACAAACAGAGGGAATGAGCAGTTCTTC
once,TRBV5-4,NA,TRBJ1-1,CASSLGGAGFEAFF,TGTGCCAGCAGCTTGGGAGGGGCGGGGTTTGAAGCTTTCTTT
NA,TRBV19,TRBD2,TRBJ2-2,CASSVLAANTGELFF,TGTGCCAGCAGTGTCCTAGCGGCGAACACCGGGGAGCTGTTTTTT
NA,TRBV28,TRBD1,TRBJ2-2,CASSLPGQGANTGELFF,TGTGCCAGCAGTTTACCCGGACAGGGGGCGAACACCGGGGAGCTGTTTTTT
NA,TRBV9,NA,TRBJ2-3,CASSRAQTTTSTDTQYF,TGTGCCAGCAGCAGAGCCCAGACAACAACTAGCACAGATACGCAGTATTTT
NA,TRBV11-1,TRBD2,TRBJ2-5,CASSFGTSGFQETQYF,TGTGCCAGCAGCTTTGGGACTAGCGGATTCCAAGAGACCCAGTACTTC
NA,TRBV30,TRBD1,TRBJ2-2,CAWSRTGTGGPRELFF,TGTGCCTGGAGTCGAACCGGGACAGGGGGCCCGCGGGAGCTGTTTTTT
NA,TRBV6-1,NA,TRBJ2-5,CASTGTKETQYF,TGTGCCAGCACCGGGACAAAAGAGACCCAGTACTTC
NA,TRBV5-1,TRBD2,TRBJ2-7,CASSITSDAYEQYF,TGCGCCAGCAGCATCACTAGCGATGCCTACGAGCAGTACTTC
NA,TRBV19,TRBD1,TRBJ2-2,CASSIDPSQGRNTGELFF,TGTGCCAGTAGTATAGATCCCTCACAGGGGCGGAACACCGGGGAGCTGTTTTTT
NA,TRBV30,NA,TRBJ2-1,CAWSVQSGEEQFF,TGTGCCTGGAGTGTACAGTCAGGGGAGGAGCAGTTCTTC
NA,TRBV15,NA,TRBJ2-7,CATSREIPYTGGYEQYF,TGTGCCACCAGCAGAGAGATACCCTACACTGGAGGCTACGAGCAGTACTTC
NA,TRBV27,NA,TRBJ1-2,CASRRGLSTNYGYTF,TGTGCCAGCAGGCGGGGACTCTCGACTAACTATGGCTACACCTTC
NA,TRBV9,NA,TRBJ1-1,CASSVGGGANTEAFF,TGTGCCAGCAGCGTAGGGGGGGGCGCGAACACTGAAGCTTTCTTT
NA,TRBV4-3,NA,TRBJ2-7,CASSQGSGQYNEQYF,TGCGCCAGCAGCCAAGGCTCCGGACAGTACAACGAGCAGTACTTC
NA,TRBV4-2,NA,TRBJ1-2,CASSPTFGTPGGYTF,TGTGCCAGCAGCCCAACCTTCGGCACACCAGGGGGCTACACCTTC
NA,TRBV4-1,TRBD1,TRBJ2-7,CASRGQGAYEQYF,TGCGCCAGCAGAGGGCAGGGGGCCTACGAGCAGTACTTC
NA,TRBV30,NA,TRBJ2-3,CAWSGGRDTQYF,TGTGCCTGGAGTGGCGGCCGGGATACGCAGTATTTT
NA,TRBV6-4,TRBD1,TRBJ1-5,CASSDPGTGGYSNQPQHF,TGTGCCAGCAGTGACCCCGGGACAGGGGGTTATAGCAATCAGCCCCAGCATTTT
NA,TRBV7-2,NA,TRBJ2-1,CASSLSRAGKNNEQFF,TGTGCCAGCAGCTTATCCCGAGCCGGGAAAAACAATGAGCAGTTCTTC
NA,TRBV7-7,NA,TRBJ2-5,CASSHGVQETQYF,TGTGCTAGCAGCCACGGGGTTCAAGAGACCCAGTACTTC
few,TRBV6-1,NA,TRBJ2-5,CASSGQAETQYF,TGTGCCAGCAGTGGACAGGCGGAGACCCAGTACTTC
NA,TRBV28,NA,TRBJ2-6,CASSLEGSGANVLTF,TGTGCCAGCAGTTTGGAGGGCTCTGGGGCCAACGTCCTGACTTTC
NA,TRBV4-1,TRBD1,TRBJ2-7,CASSQAGTGFYEQYF,TGCGCCAGCAGCCAAGCCGGGACAGGGTTCTACGAGCAGTACTTC
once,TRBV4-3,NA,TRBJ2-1,CASSQDKRVSYNEQFF,TGCGCCAGCAGCCAAGATAAGCGGGTCTCCTACAATGAGCAGTTCTTC
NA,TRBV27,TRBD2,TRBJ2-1,CASSRGGEQFF,TGTGCCAGCAGTCGGGGGGGGGAGCAGTTCTTC
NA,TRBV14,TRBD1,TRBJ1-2,CASSQDPKGARYGYTF,TGTGCCAGCAGCCAAGATCCAAAGGGGGCGAGATATGGCTACACCTTC
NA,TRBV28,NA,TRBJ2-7,CASSLTGSYEQYF,TGTGCCAGCAGTTTAACGGGCTCCTACGAGCAGTACTTC
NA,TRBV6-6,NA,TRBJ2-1,CASSYGQRSNEQFF,TGTGCCAGCAGTTACGGGCAGCGGAGCAATGAGCAGTTCTTC
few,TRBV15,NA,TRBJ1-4,CATSKVTGSTNEKLFF,TGTGCCACCAGTAAAGTTACAGGGTCAACTAATGAAAAACTGTTTTTT
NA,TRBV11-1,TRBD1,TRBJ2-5,CASSSFPSGQEETQYF,TGTGCCAGCAGCTCTTTTCCTTCGGGACAGGAAGAGACCCAGTACTTC
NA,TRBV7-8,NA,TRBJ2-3,CASSLTGYLADTQYF,TGTGCCAGCAGCTTAACGGGATATCTCGCAGATACGCAGTATTTT
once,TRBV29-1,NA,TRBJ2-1,CSASMKGARFF,TGCAGCGCCTCAATGAAAGGGGCTCGGTTCTTC
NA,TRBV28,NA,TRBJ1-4,CASSPGGSTNEKLFF,TGTGCCAGCAGCCCCGGCGGATCAACTAATGAAAAACTGTTTTTT
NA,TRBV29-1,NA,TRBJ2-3,CSVRWTGADTQYF,TGCAGCGTTCGTTGGACGGGGGCAGATACGCAGTATTTT
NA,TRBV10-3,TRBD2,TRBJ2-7,CAIREKLAGETVQYF,TGTGCCATCAGGGAAAAGTTGGCGGGAGAAACTGTGCAGTACTTC
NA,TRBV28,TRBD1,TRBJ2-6,CASGTVSGANVLTF,TGTGCCAGCGGGACAGTTTCTGGGGCCAACGTCCTGACTTTC
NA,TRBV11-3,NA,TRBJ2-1,CASSLNLGTPAGQFF,TGTGCCAGCAGCTTAAACTTGGGGACTCCCGCAGGGCAGTTCTTC
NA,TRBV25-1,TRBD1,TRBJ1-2,CASSEPGTGTARGYTF,TGTGCCAGCAGTGAACCCGGGACAGGGACCGCGCGCGGCTACACCTTC
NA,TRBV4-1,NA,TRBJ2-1,CASSQGAGTNEQFF,TGCGCCAGCAGCCAAGGCGCGGGAACAAATGAGCAGTTCTTC
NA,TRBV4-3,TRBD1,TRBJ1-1,CASSQDPVGQRTVTEAFF,TGCGCCAGCAGCCAAGATCCAGTGGGACAGCGGACCGTCACTGAAGCTTTCTTT
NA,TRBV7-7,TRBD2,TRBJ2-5,CASSLEVAGEETQYF,TGTGCTAGCAGCTTAGAGGTAGCGGGAGAGGAGACCCAGTACTTC